A selection of T cell receptor beta chains follows, all from one sample in a study of CD8 T cells in ankylosing spondylitis. MiXCR, applied by TCRdb to the 5' RACE reads, yields one record per CDR3 protein. This sample yields around 250,000 distinct CDR3 sequences, of which roughly 32% are seen a single time; about 4.2% belongs to the top ten. Source material: blood, either unsorted or a sorted T cell fraction (not recorded which). Receptors originate from a male donor with ankylosing spondylitis or in good health (not recorded which). Each CDR3 is given with its conserved first and last residue. D genes are given only for firm matches. Rows may omit the clone size; those that give it use once, few, many or a size class.

.,TRBJ1-2,.,TRBV5-5,TGTGCCAGCAGGGAAGGACAAAACTATGGCTACACCTTC,CASREGQNYGYTF
.,TRBJ2-7,.,TRBV28,TGTGCCAGCAATGCAGGGTTCGAGCAGTACTTC,CASNAGFEQYF
.,TRBJ2-7,.,TRBV5-4,TGTGCCAGCAGCTCGAACGGGCCAGCAGCGTCGATCTCCTCCTACGAGCAGTACTTC,CASSSNGPAASISSYEQYF
few,TRBJ2-1,.,TRBV12-5,TGTGCTAGTGTCTTTGATAGGGGGAATGAGCAGTTCTTC,CASVFDRGNEQFF
.,TRBJ2-3,.,TRBV28,TGTGCCAGCAGAGAGGTCCCAGATACGCAGTATTTT,CASREVPDTQYF
few,TRBJ2-7,.,TRBV4-1,TGCGCCAGCAGCCTACAGGCGACCTACGAGCAGTACTTC,CASSLQATYEQYF
.,TRBJ1-5,.,TRBV7-9,TGTGCCAGCACCCGGGACATCGGGCAGCCCCAGCATTTT,CASTRDIGQPQHF
few,TRBJ2-5,TRBD1,TRBV12-3/TRBV12-4,TGTGCCAGCAGTCCGCCGACAGGGGTAGAGACCCAGTACTTC,CASSPPTGVETQYF
few,TRBJ2-5,TRBD2,TRBV20-1,TGCAGTGCTACCGAAGCGGGGGAGACCCAGTACTTC,CSATEAGETQYF
few,TRBJ2-3,.,TRBV5-1,TGCGCCAGCAGCTTGCCGGGCTCAGATACGCAGTATTTT,CASSLPGSDTQYF
.,TRBJ2-3,.,TRBV9,TGTGCCAGCAGCGTTAGTGGATGGGGGGGGGCTAGCACAGATACGCAGTATTTT,CASSVSGWGGASTDTQYF
.,TRBJ2-7,TRBD1,TRBV5-5,TGTGCCAGCAGTCAGACAGGGGGCACCTCCTACGAGCAGTACTTC,CASSQTGGTSYEQYF
.,TRBJ2-7,.,TRBV10-3,TGTGCCATCAGTGAGGGTTACGAGCAGTACTTC,CAISEGYEQYF
few,TRBJ2-5,.,TRBV20-1,TGCAGTGGGGCCGGAGGACAAGAGACCCAGTACTTC,CSGAGGQETQYF
.,TRBJ2-3,.,TRBV20-1,TGCAGTGCCACCCGGGGCCTCGGAAAGAGCACAGATACGCAGTATTTT,CSATRGLGKSTDTQYF
.,TRBJ1-1,.,TRBV6-1,TGTGCCAGCAACCCGGGGCGTAGTTTAAACACTGAAGCTTTCTTT,CASNPGRSLNTEAFF
.,TRBJ1-4,.,TRBV20-1,TGCAGTGCCACGGACGTGAGTGAAAAACTGTTTTTT,CSATDVSEKLFF
few,TRBJ2-7,.,TRBV24-1,TGTGCCACCAGTGACAAAAGACAGGACGATTACGAGCAGTACTTC,CATSDKRQDDYEQYF
.,TRBJ2-7,.,TRBV27,TGTGCCAGCAGCCCCTCTTTCCGGTTTGGGGACGAGCAGTACTTC,CASSPSFRFGDEQYF
.,TRBJ1-1,TRBD1,TRBV18,TGTGCCAGCTCACGCGCAGGGGGGGAGACTGAAGCTTTCTTT,CASSRAGGETEAFF
.,TRBJ2-7,TRBD1,TRBV29-1,TGCAGCGTTGGGGACAGCGTCGCCTACTTC,CSVGDSVAYF
.,TRBJ2-7,TRBD1,TRBV24-1,TGTGCCACCAGGATTCGGGACAGGGGCGACGAGCAGTACTTC,CATRIRDRGDEQYF
.,TRBJ2-7,.,TRBV4-2,TGTGCCAGCAGCCAAGATCTCCCCTACGAGCAGTACTTC,CASSQDLPYEQYF
.,TRBJ2-6,.,TRBV11-2,TGTGCCAGCAGATTAACAGGTTACGGGGCCAACGTCCTGACTTTC,CASRLTGYGANVLTF
.,TRBJ2-7,TRBD1,TRBV6-1,TGTGCCAGCAGTGAGGACAGGGCCCCCTACGAGCAGTACTTC,CASSEDRAPYEQYF
.,TRBJ2-3,.,TRBV29-1,TGCAGCGTTGGGGGAGGAGCCGCCGATACGCAGTATTTT,CSVGGGAADTQYF
.,TRBJ2-3,.,TRBV4-1,TGCGCCAGCAGCCAAGACTTCAAAGCACTCCCCTCAGGGGCAGATACGCAGTATTTT,CASSQDFKALPSGADTQYF
.,TRBJ2-3,TRBD1,TRBV20-1,TGCAGCAACAGGGGGCACGGAACAGATACGCAGTATTTT,CSNRGHGTDTQYF
few,TRBJ2-3,.,TRBV4-2,TGTGCCAGCAGCCTGGATGTAGGCTGGGGGGGCGGCACAGATACGCAGTATTTT,CASSLDVGWGGGTDTQYF
few,TRBJ2-5,.,TRBV20-1,TGCAGTGCCCCGGGACCACAAGGAGAGACCCAGTACTTC,CSAPGPQGETQYF
few,TRBJ2-7,.,TRBV7-2,TGTGCCAGCAGCTTAGAAGGGGGGGTCTACGAGCAGTACTTC,CASSLEGGVYEQYF
.,TRBJ1-2,.,TRBV7-9,TGTGCCAGCCCCGGGCTGGACTATGGCTACACCTTC,CASPGLDYGYTF
.,TRBJ1-5,.,TRBV9,TGTGCCAGCAGCGTAGGACAGGACACGCCCCAGCATTTT,CASSVGQDTPQHF
.,TRBJ2-5,TRBD1,TRBV28,TGTGCCAGCAGACAAACCGGACAGGGAACAGAGACCCAGTACTTC,CASRQTGQGTETQYF
.,TRBJ1-1,.,TRBV12-3/TRBV12-4,TGTGCCAGCAGTTTCGGGAGTGGAAGGGCTGAAGCTTTCTTT,CASSFGSGRAEAFF
few,TRBJ2-1,TRBD1,TRBV10-3,TGTGCCATCAGTGTTGACAGGGTCGATGAGCAGTTCTTC,CAISVDRVDEQFF
.,TRBJ2-5,TRBD2,TRBV12-3/TRBV12-4,TGTGCCAGCAGTACCTCCGGACTAGCAGAGACCCAGTACTTC,CASSTSGLAETQYF
.,TRBJ2-3,.,TRBV12-3/TRBV12-4,TGTGCCAGCAGCCCCTCCCTGTGGGGGGCAGATACGCAGTATTTT,CASSPSLWGADTQYF
few,TRBJ2-3,.,TRBV7-9,TGTGCCAGCAGCTTATGGGGGCGCACAGATACGCAGTATTTT,CASSLWGRTDTQYF
.,TRBJ2-7,.,TRBV6-5,TGTGCCAGCAGTTACTCAGGATCCCTAGAGCAGTACTTC,CASSYSGSLEQYF
.,TRBJ2-1,.,TRBV7-2,TGTGCCAGCAGCTTAGGACTTGACGCCGAGCAGTTCTTC,CASSLGLDAEQFF
.,TRBJ1-1,.,TRBV5-5,TGTGCCAGGGGGGTGGACATGAACACTGAAGCTTTCTTT,CARGVDMNTEAFF
.,TRBJ2-1,.,TRBV4-1,TGCGCCAGCAGCCCGGGAGCGTCCGGGCCGCATCATGAGCAGTTCTTC,CASSPGASGPHHEQFF
.,TRBJ2-4,.,TRBV12-3/TRBV12-4,TGTGCCAGCAGTCTGACAGTGGCCATTCAGTACTTC,CASSLTVAIQYF
.,TRBJ1-1,.,TRBV20-1,TGCGCCCTCCCTCACTCATCGGCGGGGAACACTGAAGCTTTCTTT,CALPHSSAGNTEAFF
.,TRBJ1-1,.,TRBV29-1,TGCAGCGTTGGCGGGCAGACCAACACTGAAGCTTTCTTT,CSVGGQTNTEAFF
once,TRBJ2-7,TRBD2,TRBV28,TGTGCCAGCAGCTCCGGGGGGGTCTACGAGCAGTACTTC,CASSSGGVYEQYF
.,TRBJ2-1,TRBD2,TRBV27,TGTGCCAGCTGGGTTAGCGGGGGCTACAATGAGCAGTTCTTC,CASWVSGGYNEQFF
.,TRBJ1-6,.,TRBV5-5,TGTGCCAGCAGCTTATTACAGGGCGGAAATTCACCCCTCCACTTT,CASSLLQGGNSPLHF
.,TRBJ2-5,TRBD2,TRBV7-2,TGTGCCAGCAGCCCCAGACGGACTAGCCAAGAGACCCAGTACTTC,CASSPRRTSQETQYF
.,TRBJ1-1,.,TRBV29-1,TGCAGCGTTGAAGAGGGGTTCCCTGAAGCTTTCTTT,CSVEEGFPEAFF
.,TRBJ2-5,.,TRBV12-3/TRBV12-4,TGTGCCAGCAGGACGGGTCTCAGGGCAGAGACCCAGTACTTC,CASRTGLRAETQYF
.,TRBJ1-1,.,TRBV29-1,TGCAGCGTTGAAGGCTTAGGGGCCGCGGGAGCTTTCTTT,CSVEGLGAAGAFF
few,TRBJ2-5,.,TRBV7-8,TGTGCCAGCATGTGGCGGAACCAAGAGACCCAGTACTTC,CASMWRNQETQYF
.,TRBJ1-6,TRBD1,TRBV4-1,TGCGCCAGCAGCCAAGTGAGTGGACAGGGGAGGTCACCCCTCCACTTT,CASSQVSGQGRSPLHF
.,TRBJ2-4,TRBD1,TRBV20-1,TGCAGTGCCGGGGTCCGGGACAGGGGGAATGAGGACATTCAGTACTTC,CSAGVRDRGNEDIQYF
few,TRBJ2-7,.,TRBV12-3/TRBV12-4,TGTGCCAGCAGTACGTCCTTGATCTCCTACGAGCAGTACTTC,CASSTSLISYEQYF
.,TRBJ2-5,TRBD2,TRBV20-1,TGCAGTGCTTCCGGGGGTAGCGGGGGGTTAGAGACCCAGTACTTC,CSASGGSGGLETQYF